Below are 30 T cell receptor beta chains sequenced from a single sample in a study of blood T cell repertoires in COVID-19. Profiling relied on immunoSEQ multiplex PCR, and the TCRdb table lists in-frame clones only, not all of them. This table holds about 140,000 clones, roughly 89% found once. The sequencing input was peripheral blood. Receptors originate from a man between 60 and 75 years old with active or convalescent COVID-19.

The rearrangement links TRBV18 to TRBJ1-2; 9 bases align to TRBD1. In germline, CDR1 is KGHSH, CDR2 LQKENI. J was trimmed by 6 bases and V by 0 bases; bases with no gene match: 11. This CDR3 contains 17 residues. The CDR3 spells CASSPPGQGEGKNGYTF. The CDR3 DNA is TGTGCCAGCTCACCACCGGGACAGGGTGAAGGAAAAAATGGCTACACCTTC.

The chain combines TRBV7-8 with TRBJ1-1; 7 bases match TRBD1. The CDR3 loop spans 16 amino acids. The V segment lost 0 bases and the J segment 1 base; nucleotides outside the gene matches: 5. Germline lookup yields CDR1 SGHVS and CDR2 FQNEAQ. The chain's CDR3 is CASSLALRQGNTEAFF. Here the CDR3 DNA reads TGTGCCAGCAGCTTAGCGCTGAGACAGGGGAACACTGAAGCTTTCTTT.

The chain joins TRBV19 to TRBJ2-7, with D possibly TRBD1 on 6 matching bases. The CDR3 has 13 residues. Germline V gene sequence: CDR1 LNHDA, CDR2 SQIVND (reference sequence). Trimming pared 4 bases from V and 2 bases from J, leaving 9 bases between. Here the CDR3 reads CASSRGQTYEQYF. The CDR3 DNA reads TGTGCCAGTAGTAGAGGACAGACCTACGAGCAGTACTTC.

This chain connects TRBV4-1 to TRBJ1-6; 9 nucleotides align to TRBD1. Germline CDR1 MGHRA, CDR2 YSYEKL. With V trimmed by 3 bases and J by 8 bases, 5 bases remained unmatched. CDR3 length: 15 amino acids. CDR3 in DNA: TGCGCCAGCAGCCAGCAAACAGGGGGCTATTCACCCCTCCACTTT. Its protein is CASSQQTGGYSPLHF.

This chain uses TRBV28 with TRBJ1-2, with 9 nucleotides matching TRBD1. The CDR3 is made up of 18 amino acids. The J segment lost 4 bases and the V segment lost 6 bases, leaving 18 bases of the junction unmatched. CDR1 is MDHEN, CDR2 SYDVKM, per germline. In DNA, the CDR3 is TGTGCCAGCAGACGTTCCTGGGACAGGGTAAATAGTCGCTATGGCTACACCTTC. Translation gives CASRRSWDRVNSRYGYTF.

The chain uses TRBV6-2 or TRBV6-3 and TRBJ1-5; D is undetermined. V shed 6 bases and J shed 7 bases, with 16 bases lying between them. This CDR3 comprises 14 residues. Germline CDR1 MNHEY, CDR2 SVGEGT. CDR3 coding DNA: TGTGCCAGCAGCTCCCCGGGAAAGGGACAGCCCCAGCATTTT. Its translation: CASSSPGKGQPQHF.

The J gene is TRBJ1-5, the V gene TRBV27, with 8 positions matching TRBD1. This CDR3 region has 14 residues. Trimming took 5 bases from V and 4 from J; bases not matched to a gene: 4. Per the germline V gene, CDR1 is MNHEY and CDR2 is SMNVEV (reference sequence). The DNA for the CDR3 is TGTGCCAGCAGTCAGGGACAGGCGAATCAGCCCCAGCATTTT. Its translation: CASSQGQANQPQHF.

V gene TRBV27 combines with J gene TRBJ1-1, with 9 positions matching TRBD1. Germline lookup yields CDR1 MNHEY and CDR2 SMNVEV (reference sequence). With 2 bases clipped from V and 1 base from J, the junction kept 2 bases outside the gene matches. The CDR3 is 15 residues long. The CDR3 protein is CASSLLGQGNTEAFF. The DNA for the CDR3 is TGTGCCAGCAGTTTACTGGGACAGGGGAACACTGAAGCTTTCTTT.

The chain employs TRBV11-3 and TRBJ2-2; possibly TRBD1 for D (5 bases). Germline V CDR1 and CDR2: SGHNT, YENEEA. This CDR3 is 13 amino acids long. The V gene lost 1 base and the J gene lost 9 bases, with 9 bases spanning the gap. The CDR3 sequence is CASSLGRGRELFF. In nucleotides, the CDR3 is TGTGCCAGCAGCTTAGGAAGGGGCCGGGAGCTGTTTTTT.

The V and J genes are TRBV13 and TRBJ1-1, with D perhaps matching TRBD1 (6 bases). Germline V gene lookup returns CDR1 PRHDT and CDR2 FYEKMQ (reference sequence). Trimming cost V 5 bases and J 1 base, with 11 bases left between them. The CDR3 is made up of 14 amino acids. CDR3 bases: TGTGCCAGCAGCCCCGGACAGAGGAACACTGAAGCTTTCTTT. It specifies CASSPGQRNTEAFF.

J is TRBJ2-1 and V is TRBV29-1, with no clear D. Germline V CDR1 and CDR2: SQVTM, ANQGSEA. V lost 0 bases and J 7 bases, leaving 4 bases between the germline ends. The length of the CDR3 is 11 residues. The CDR3 is CSVEDLNEQFF. The CDR3 region has the DNA TGCAGCGTTGAAGATCTGAATGAGCAGTTCTTC.

V and J are TRBV9 and TRBJ1-2; D call uncertain. Germline assignment: CDR1 SGDLS and CDR2 YYNGEE. CDR3 length: 15 residues. V shed 0 bases and J shed 0 bases, with 9 bases lying between them. CDR3 nucleotides: TGTGCCAGCAGCGTAGATGGGCAATCTAACTATGGCTACACCTTC. This gives the protein CASSVDGQSNYGYTF.

The chain uses TRBV28 and TRBJ1-4; the D gene is possibly TRBD1 (5 bases). The V gene lost 4 bases and the J gene lost 0 bases, with 12 bases spanning the gap. Germline-derived CDR1 and CDR2 are MDHEN and SYDVKM. This CDR3 has 16 amino acids. This CDR3 is CASSSPGIATNEKLFF. CDR3 bases: TGTGCCAGCAGTTCTCCAGGGATCGCAACTAATGAAAAACTGTTTTTT.

V gene TRBV28 combines with J gene TRBJ1-5, with a tentative D call TRBD1 (5 bases). CDR1 is MDHEN and CDR2 is SYDVKM in the germline V gene. V lost 3 bases and J lost 11, with 11 bases in between. There are 12 residues in the CDR3. The CDR3 here is CASSFSGGTQHF. The CDR3 DNA is TGTGCCAGCAGTTTCTCCGGGGGGACCCAGCATTTT.

This sequence joins TRBV29-1 and TRBJ1-2; D possibly corresponds to TRBD1 (5 bases). The V and J ends lost 2 bases and 8 bases respectively, with 12 bases between them. Germline V gene data show CDR1 as SQVTM and CDR2 as ANQGSEA. The CDR3 has 12 residues. This chain's CDR3 is CSVEFGGLGYTF. CDR3 coding DNA: TGCAGCGTTGAATTCGGGGGATTAGGCTACACCTTC.

The chain employs TRBV19 and TRBJ1-5; TRBD1 might be the D (5 bases). The germline V and J ends were trimmed by 5 bases and 8 bases, with 19 bases remaining between them. Germline-derived CDR1 and CDR2 are LNHDA and SQIVND (reference sequence). This CDR3 has 15 amino acids. The CDR3 sequence: CASSLYRGDDEPQHF. In nucleotides, the CDR3 is TGTGCCAGTAGTCTCTACCGGGGGGATGATGAGCCCCAGCATTTT.

CDR3 protein: CASQLGGLRGSTDTQYF. The CDR3 nucleotides read TGTGCCAGCCAACTCGGCGGGTTGCGGGGAAGCACAGATACGCAGTATTTT. V is TRBV7-2 and J is TRBJ2-3, with D maybe TRBD2 (6 bases). Germline loops: CDR1 SGHTA, CDR2 FQGNSA. The germline V and J ends were trimmed by 8 bases and 0 bases, with 21 bases remaining between them. The CDR3 extends over 17 amino acids.

J is TRBJ2-7 and V is TRBV11-2; 7 positions agree with TRBD2. CDR1 is SGHAT and CDR2 is FQNNGV in the germline V gene. This CDR3 spans 14 amino acids. The V segment lost 6 bases and the J segment 2 bases; nucleotides outside the gene matches: 7. The CDR3 coding sequence is TGTGCCAGCAGGGGTAGCGGGCCAACCTACGAGCAGTACTTC. The encoded protein is CASRGSGPTYEQYF.

The sample holds one count of this clone. The chain uses TRBV3-1 (or the pseudogene TRBV3-2) and TRBJ2-1, with 7 bases lining up with TRBD2. The CDR3 has 18 amino acids. After removal of 0 bases from V and 1 base from J, the junction contained 9 bases not matched to a gene. Per the germline V gene, CDR1 is LGHDT and CDR2 is YNNKEL (reference sequence). The CDR3 bases are TGTGCCAGCAGCCAAGATCCGTTAGCGGGCCTATCCTACAATGAGCAGTTCTTC. Encoded protein: CASSQDPLAGLSYNEQFF.

This chain links TRBV24-1 with TRBJ2-7; D is possibly TRBD1 (7 bases). The germline CDR1 and CDR2 sequences are KGHDR and SFDVKD. The ends were cut back, 4 bases at V and 3 bases at J, with 18 bases in the middle. CDR3 length equals 16 residues. CDR3 sequence reads: CATSEVTLRDSYEQYF. Here the CDR3 DNA reads TGTGCCACCAGTGAGGTTACTTTGCGGGACAGCTACGAGCAGTACTTC.

This clone was counted between two and nine times. This sample includes further DNA sequences coding for the same CDR3. This chain joins TRBV9 and TRBJ2-5; D is undetermined. Per the germline V gene, CDR1 is SGDLS and CDR2 is YYNGEE. The length of the CDR3 is 13 residues. The V gene lost 4 bases and the J gene lost 4 bases, with 11 bases spanning the gap. Here the CDR3 DNA reads TGTGCCAGCAGCCCCGGTGGGCCAGAGACCCAGTACTTC. Amino acids: CASSPGGPETQYF. Based on the CDR3 plus reference TRBV9 and TRBJ2-5, the full variable domain is DSGVTQTPKHLITATGQRVTLRCSPRSGDLSVYWYQQSLDQGLQFLIQYYNGEERAKGNILERFSAQQFPDLHSELNLSSLELGDSALYFCASSPGGPETQYFGPGTRLLVL.

This clone was found once. The chain recombines TRBV9 with TRBJ2-4; D might be TRBD2 (5 bases). V lost 4 bases and J 5 bases, leaving 13 bases between the germline ends. Germline V lookup: CDR1 SGDLS, CDR2 YYNGEE. The CDR3 runs to 14 residues. In nucleotides, the CDR3 is TGTGCCAGCAGCCGAGGGCAGGTGCAAAACATTCAGTACTTC. Its translation: CASSRGQVQNIQYF.

The chain carries TRBV3-1 (or the pseudogene TRBV3-2) and TRBJ1-2; D gene ambiguous. Trimming removed 4 bases from V and 0 bases from J, with 9 bases in between. This CDR3 spans 14 amino acids. Looked up from germline, CDR1 is LGHDT and CDR2 is YNNKEL (reference sequence). CDR3 sequence: CASSPLTANYGYTF. The CDR3 nucleotides are TGTGCCAGCAGCCCCCTAACAGCTAACTATGGCTACACCTTC.

This chain links TRBV9 with TRBJ2-3; TRBD2 is a possible D gene (6 bases). CDR3 length equals 15 residues. Germline CDR1 is SGDLS and CDR2 is YYNGEE. Trimming removed 3 bases at V and 0 bases at J, with 11 bases between. The CDR3 reads CASSEGTFSTDTQYF. The CDR3 DNA sequence: TGTGCCAGCAGCGAAGGGACTTTTAGCACAGATACGCAGTATTTT.

This chain links TRBV28 with TRBJ1-5; possibly TRBD1 for D (6 bases). The CDR3 contains 15 residues. Germline V gene data show CDR1 as MDHEN and CDR2 as SYDVKM. Trimming removed 6 bases at V and 4 bases at J, with 16 bases between. In DNA, the CDR3 is TGTGCCAGCAGCCCGGGACACTCCGGGAATCAGCCCCAGCATTTT. It is translated as CASSPGHSGNQPQHF.

The chain has TRBV30 and TRBJ2-2, with 9 bases identical to TRBD2. The V gene end was trimmed by 8 bases and the J gene end by 6 bases; junction bases not matched to a gene: 7. CDR3 length equals 13 residues. The V gene's germline CDR1 is GTSNPN and CDR2 SVGIG (reference sequence). The CDR3 region has the DNA TGTGCCGCCGGACTAGCGTCTCCCGGGGAGCTGTTTTTT. It is translated as CAAGLASPGELFF.

This chain connects TRBV4-3 to TRBJ2-3; 7 bases match TRBD1. The V segment lost 0 bases and the J segment 2 bases; nucleotides outside the gene matches: 5. Germline CDR1 and CDR2: LGHNA and YSLEER. The length of the CDR3 is 16 residues. The CDR3 here is CASSQDHRGYTDTQYF. The CDR3 nucleotides read TGCGCCAGCAGCCAAGATCACAGGGGATACACAGATACGCAGTATTTT.

This chain links TRBV6-5 with TRBJ1-1, with 7 bases lining up with TRBD1. Germline V gene lookup returns CDR1 MNHEY and CDR2 SVGAGI. The V gene end was trimmed by 6 bases and the J gene end by 0 bases; junction bases not matched to a gene: 4. CDR3 length equals 14 residues. CDR3 DNA: TGTGCCAGCAGGACAGGGTCGGTGAACACTGAAGCTTTCTTT. Translating it yields CASRTGSVNTEAFF.

This chain uses TRBV30 with TRBJ2-5; 9 positions match TRBD1. J lost 1 base, V lost 2 bases, and 5 bases had no gene match. Germline lookup yields CDR1 GTSNPN and CDR2 SVGIG (reference sequence). The CDR3 consists of 15 residues. The CDR3 reads CAWSSGQGTQETQYF. CDR3 DNA sequence: TGTGCCTGGAGTTCGGGACAGGGAACCCAAGAGACCCAGTACTTC.

This chain links TRBV28 with TRBJ1-1; 11 bases map to TRBD1. In germline, CDR1 is MDHEN, CDR2 SYDVKM. J lost 4 bases, V lost 7 bases, and 8 bases had no gene match. This CDR3 region has 15 residues. The DNA of the CDR3 is TGTGCCAGCAAACATACCGGGACAGGGGGCACTGAAGCTTTCTTT. This encodes CASKHTGTGGTEAFF.